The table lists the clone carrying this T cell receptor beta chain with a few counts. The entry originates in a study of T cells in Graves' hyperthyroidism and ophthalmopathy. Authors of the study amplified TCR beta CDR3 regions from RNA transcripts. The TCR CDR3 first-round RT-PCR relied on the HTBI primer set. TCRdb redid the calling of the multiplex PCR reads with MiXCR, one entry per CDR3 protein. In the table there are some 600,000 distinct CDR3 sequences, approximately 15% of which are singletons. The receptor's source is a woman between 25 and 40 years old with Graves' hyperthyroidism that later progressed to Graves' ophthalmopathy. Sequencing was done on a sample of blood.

The chain's CDR3 is CASSPMVEQYF. In DNA form, the CDR3 reads TGTGCCAGCAGCCCCATGGTCGAGCAGTACTTC. The chain recombines TRBV6-2 or TRBV6-3 with TRBJ2-7; D remains ambiguous. Trimming shortened V by 6 bases and J by 6 bases, and 9 bases separated the two germline ends. The CDR3 spans 11 residues. Germline CDR1 and CDR2: MNHEY and SVGEGT.